Given below is one TCR delta chain in context. This clone was counted between two and nine times. This receptor's antigen is unknown. No clone much larger than this one lies a single base away; base qualities are absent. This sample is drawn from a study of gamma-delta T cells after stem cell transplantation (TCRdb year 2016). Compared with germline, V lacks 0 bases and J lacks 0 bases; bases without a gene match: 16. The germline V gene yields GEAIGNYY for CDR1 and EKD for CDR2. Its CDR3 holds 20 amino acids, cysteine through phenylalanine. Left in the record is the CDR3 DNA by itself, 60 bases read in frame from the first base. The receptor library was made with RT-PCR. Reads for this sample came from an Illumina MiSeq. TCRdb processed the public reads again with the CATT caller, after which rows with matching DNA were combined. This sample lists under 3,500 delta-chain clones; around 1.7% were detected once. The top ten constitute 31% of the sample.

Sequenced material: gamma-delta T cells. The TCR sequence derives from a human donor. It is not recorded whose cells these are; they may come from a transplant donor. The chain is encoded by TRDV2 joined to TRDJ1; 9 junctional bases match TRDD3. CDR3 reads: CACDTVVVLGDLLNTDKLIF. The DNA sequence is TGTGCCTGTGACACCGTGGTAGTACTGGGGGACCTTCTTAACACCGATAAACTCATCTTT.